This paragraph covers one T cell receptor (beta chain) sequence. This sample is part of a study of blood T cell repertoires in COVID-19. For the study at large: Sites in the United States, Italy and Spain provided acute and convalescent COVID-19 samples.

Produced via immunoSEQ multiplex PCR; TCRdb's table is partial and in-frame only. Among 84,000 or so clones listed, about 82% were seen once. CDR1 is MNHEY, CDR2 SVGAGI, per germline. The CDR3 is 13 residues long. The trim removed 6 bases at V and 8 bases at J, leaving 4 bases unmatched. The receptor's source is an elderly man with active or convalescent COVID-19. The V gene is TRBV6-5, the J gene TRBJ1-5, with TRBD1 matching 10 bases. The sequenced sample consisted of peripheral blood. In DNA form, the CDR3 reads TGTGCCAGCAGAAGACAGGGGGCAGAGCCCCAGCATTTT. As protein: CASRRQGAEPQHF.